These T cell receptor beta chains were read from a single sample in a study of blood T cell repertoires in COVID-19. Sequenced by immunoSEQ multiplex PCR; TCRdb stores in-frame clones only, minus some. This table has about 160,000 clones, just under 80% appearing once. Input material: peripheral blood. The receptors were sampled from a woman older than 75 with acute or convalescent COVID-19. The CDR3 runs from the conserved cysteine through the conserved F or W. The D gene is left open where the match is weak. Expanded clones are given a class, and other clones once, few, many or no size at all.

CDR3 | DNA | size | D | J | length | V
CASSTGTGGFGNTIYF | TGTGCCAGCAGCACCGGGACAGGGGGATTTGGAAACACCATATATTTT | - | TRBD1 | TRBJ1-3 | 16 | TRBV7-9
CASSQDTGVWNTIYF | TGTGCCAGCAGCCAAGATACAGGGGTGTGGAACACCATATATTTT | few | TRBD1 | TRBJ1-3 | 15 | TRBV3-1/TRBV3-2
CASLTGGVEKLFF | TGTGCCAGCTTGACAGGGGGCGTTGAAAAACTGTTTTTT | once | TRBD1 | TRBJ1-4 | 13 | TRBV6-5
CAWDSGRAITGELFF | TGTGCCTGGGATAGCGGGAGAGCTATCACCGGGGAGCTGTTTTTT | once | TRBD2 | TRBJ2-2 | 15 | TRBV30
CASRPGGSANYGYTF | TGTGCCAGTAGACCGGGGGGGTCGGCTAACTATGGCTACACCTTC | - | - | TRBJ1-2 | 15 | TRBV28
CASSRATASYEQYF | TGTGCCAGTAGTCGAGCGACAGCTTCCTACGAGCAGTACTTC | - | - | TRBJ2-7 | 14 | TRBV19
CASSLGQGRTEAFF | TGTGCCAGCAGCTTAGGACAGGGGAGGACTGAAGCTTTCTTT | few | TRBD1 | TRBJ1-1 | 14 | TRBV7-6
CASSYTGTLNTEAFF | TGTGCCAGCAGCTATACCGGGACATTGAACACTGAAGCTTTCTTT | - | - | TRBJ1-1 | 15 | TRBV6-5
CASSLGQQETQYF | TGCGCCAGCAGCTTGGGACAACAAGAGACCCAGTACTTC | - | - | TRBJ2-5 | 13 | TRBV5-1
CASSPGQASYEQYF | TGCGCCAGCAGCCCTGGACAGGCCTCCTACGAGCAGTACTTC | - | TRBD1 | TRBJ2-7 | 14 | TRBV5-1
CASTPAVQETQYF | TGTGCCAGCACTCCTGCGGTCCAAGAGACCCAGTACTTC | - | - | TRBJ2-5 | 13 | TRBV7-9
CASSLSDRAINEKLFF | TGTGCCAGCAGCCTCTCGGACAGGGCCATTAATGAAAAACTGTTTTTT | - | TRBD1 | TRBJ1-4 | 16 | TRBV7-8
CASKGAGNTIYF | TGTGCCAGCAAGGGGGCTGGAAACACCATATATTTT | - | - | TRBJ1-3 | 12 | TRBV9
CASSLGAYNEQFF | TGTGCCAGCAGCTTAGGAGCCTACAATGAGCAGTTCTTC | - | - | TRBJ2-1 | 13 | TRBV7-9
CASDRGRDTGELFF | TGTGCCAGCGACAGGGGGCGGGACACCGGGGAGCTGTTTTTT | - | TRBD1 | TRBJ2-2 | 14 | TRBV2
CASSLAGQGTGELFF | TGTGCCAGCAGCCTTGCCGGACAGGGCACCGGGGAGCTGTTTTTT | - | TRBD1 | TRBJ2-2 | 15 | TRBV11-2
CTSGSNQPQHF | TGCACAAGCGGTAGCAATCAGCCCCAGCATTTT | - | - | TRBJ1-5 | 11 | TRBV10-1
CASRGQGEPEAFF | TGTGCCAGCAGAGGACAGGGGGAACCTGAAGCTTTCTTT | - | TRBD1 | TRBJ1-1 | 13 | TRBV12-3/TRBV12-4
CASSLIPGGGGNTEAFF | TGTGCCAGCAGCTTAATCCCCGGGGGAGGGGGGAACACTGAAGCTTTCTTT | - | - | TRBJ1-1 | 17 | TRBV7-8
CASSRRGQVEIYAQYF | TGTGCCAGTAGTCGCCGGGGACAGGTCGAGATCTACGCGCAGTACTTC | - | TRBD1 | TRBJ2-7 | 16 | TRBV19
CAWQGFGELFF | TGTGCCTGGCAGGGTTTCGGGGAGCTGTTTTTT | - | - | TRBJ2-2 | 11 | TRBV30
CASSQSTLGPGYGYTF | TGTGCCAGCAGCCAATCCACTCTGGGGCCAGGGTATGGCTACACCTTC | - | - | TRBJ1-2 | 16 | TRBV16
CASKNPPGSEKLFF | TGTGCCAGCAAGAATCCACCGGGTAGTGAAAAACTGTTTTTT | - | - | TRBJ1-4 | 14 | TRBV2
CASSINRVSNTEAFF | TGTGCCAGTAGTATCAACAGGGTCTCGAACACTGAAGCTTTCTTT | - | - | TRBJ1-1 | 15 | TRBV19
CASRDRGSNYGYTF | TGTGCCAGTAGGGACAGGGGAAGTAACTATGGCTACACCTTC | - | TRBD1 | TRBJ1-2 | 14 | TRBV19
CASSITNRDSGELFF | TGTGCCAGCAGCATTACAAACAGGGATAGCGGGGAGCTGTTTTTT | - | - | TRBJ2-2 | 15 | TRBV7-8
CASSWTGPTGELFF | TGTGCCAGCAGTTGGACAGGGCCCACCGGGGAGCTGTTTTTT | - | TRBD1 | TRBJ2-2 | 14 | TRBV6-2/TRBV6-3
CASSLSGQYSNQPQHF | TGTGCCAGCAGCTTATCGGGACAGTATAGCAATCAGCCCCAGCATTTT | few | TRBD1 | TRBJ1-5 | 16 | TRBV7-2
CASSSGLDTDTQYF | TGTGCCAGTAGTTCGGGACTAGACACAGATACGCAGTATTTT | - | TRBD2 | TRBJ2-3 | 14 | TRBV19
CASSQAGRRSPLHF | TGCGCCAGCAGCCAGGCAGGGCGGCGATCACCCCTCCACTTT | - | - | TRBJ1-6 | 14 | TRBV5-1